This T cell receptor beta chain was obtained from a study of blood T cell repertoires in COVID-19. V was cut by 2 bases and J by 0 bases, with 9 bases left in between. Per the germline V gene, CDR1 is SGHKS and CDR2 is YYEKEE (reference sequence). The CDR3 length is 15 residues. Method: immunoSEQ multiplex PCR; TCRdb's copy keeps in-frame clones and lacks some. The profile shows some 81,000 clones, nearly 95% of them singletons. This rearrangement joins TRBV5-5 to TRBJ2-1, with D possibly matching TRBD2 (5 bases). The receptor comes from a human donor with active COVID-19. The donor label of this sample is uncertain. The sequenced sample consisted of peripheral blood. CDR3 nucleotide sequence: TGTGCCAGCAGCTTCGAGGGCCTCTCCTACAATGAGCAGTTCTTC. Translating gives CASSFEGLSYNEQFF.